The entry below gives a single T cell receptor (beta chain) sequence along with its context. Its target is not known. The data originate from a study of cytomegalovirus exposure and HLA in healthy donors. Vbeta (60) and Jbeta (13) primers were used in the PCR. Only in-frame clones appear in the TCRdb table, and some are missing; sequencing was by immunoSEQ multiplex PCR. The data hold some 110,000 clones, with approximately 70% observed a single time. Whole-study findings and limits: When a later analysis was performed, an Asian-associated ancestry cluster reportedly had fewer N-insertions than the roughly 640-donor mean. Earlier analysis yielded a pattern in which most TCR beta V segments were productive about 90% or about 30% of the time.

The CDR3 has 15 amino acids. Germline V gene data show CDR1 as SGHVS and CDR2 as FQNEAQ. Trimming cost V 5 bases and J 6 bases; bases outside gene matches: 10. The sequence came from a woman aged 25-40 years in good health and CMV-seronegative. The genes are TRBV7-8 and TRBJ1-3; 7 positions agree with TRBD1. The sequencing sample was made of PBMCs. The chain's CDR3 is CASSRIDRAQNTIYF. The CDR3 DNA follows: TGTGCCAGCAGCCGGATCGACAGGGCGCAAAACACCATATATTTT. The full variable domain, its missing parts supplied by reference TRBV7-8 and TRBJ1-3, is GAGVSQSPRYKVAKRGQDVALRCDPISGHVSLFWYQQALGQGPEFLTYFQNEAQLDKSGLPSDRFFAERPEGSVSTLKIQRTQQEDSAVYLCASSRIDRAQNTIYFGEGSWLTVV.